The clone carrying this T cell receptor (beta chain) was observed a handful of times. Its antigen remains unidentified. The sample originates from a study of CD8 T cells in Susac syndrome. On the study more broadly: Treatment status at blood draw for the Susac syndrome patients was therapy-naive, corticosteroids, or intravenous immunoglobulin alone. Study-level findings and limits: The number of Susac-specific public clones found was more than 15 in total CD8+ repertoires and a few in CD8+ TEMRA repertoires.

cDNA came from roughly 0.53 to 1 ug RNA primed by random hexamers. One entry per CDR3 protein results from TCRdb running MiXCR on the immunoSEQ multiplex PCR reads. The data show about 100,000 distinct CDR3 sequences, with 95% seen just once and 0.3% to 0.35% held by the top ten. CDR1 is KGHSH and CDR2 is LQKENI in the germline V gene. This CDR3 contains 12 residues. The V end lost 2 bases, the J end lost 7 bases, and 9 bases lay between the germline ends. The chain combines TRBV18 with TRBJ2-7, with D perhaps being TRBD1 or TRBD2 (5 bases each). This TCR was recovered from a human donor with Susac syndrome. Sequencing input: CD8+ T cells from PBMCs. The CDR3, as DNA: TGTGCCAGCTCACCAGGGACCTCTGAGCAGTACTTC. Encoded protein: CASSPGTSEQYF.